This T cell receptor beta chain is from a study of T cell repertoires in cytomegalovirus infection. From the reads, TCRdb called clonotypes with MiXCR, one entry per CDR3 protein. The sample lists 700,000 to 900,000 distinct CDR3 sequences, about 28% occurring once. The sample holds a few counts of this clonotype. Its cognate antigen is unknown. This CDR3 is 13 amino acids long. J gave up 7 bases and V 3 bases, and 2 bases lay outside the gene matches. This specimen consisted of cultured CD8+ T cells from PBMCs, obtained from culture after CMV antigen stimulation. V usage is TRBV12-3 or TRBV12-4 and J usage is TRBJ2-7, with 11 bases lining up with TRBD1. The receptor's source is a human donor in good health (CMV status not recorded). Some clones in this sample may be carry-over from other donors' samples. CDR3 bases: TGTGCCAGCAGTTTGGACAGGGGGCGAGAGCAGTACTTC. Translation: CASSLDRGREQYF.